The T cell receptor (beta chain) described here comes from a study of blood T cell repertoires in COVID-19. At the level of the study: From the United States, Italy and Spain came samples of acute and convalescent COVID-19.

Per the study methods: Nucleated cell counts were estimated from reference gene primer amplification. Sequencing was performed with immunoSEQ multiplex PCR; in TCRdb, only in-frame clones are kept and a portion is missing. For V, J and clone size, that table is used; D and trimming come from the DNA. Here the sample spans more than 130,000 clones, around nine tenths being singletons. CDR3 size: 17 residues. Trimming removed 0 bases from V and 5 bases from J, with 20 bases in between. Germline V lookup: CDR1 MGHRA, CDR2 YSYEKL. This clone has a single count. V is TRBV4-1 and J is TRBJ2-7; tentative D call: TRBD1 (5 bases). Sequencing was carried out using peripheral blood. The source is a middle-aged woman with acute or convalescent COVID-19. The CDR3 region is CASSQELNGPGIHEQYF. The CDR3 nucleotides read TGCGCCAGCAGCCAAGAGCTGAATGGGCCAGGGATCCACGAGCAGTACTTC.